The TCR beta chain under discussion was sequenced for a study of T cells in Graves' hyperthyroidism and ophthalmopathy (dated by TCRdb to about 2019). With regard to the full study: A discovery cohort of about 96 patients, approximately 44 with Graves' ophthalmopathy and more than 55 with stable Graves' hyperthyroidism, was used to find distinguishing TCR V-J signatures. According to the paper, TCR Vbeta CDR3 sequencing was carried out on 135 peripheral blood samples, which came from approximately 43 ophthalmopathy, some 73 hyperthyroidism and about 17 progressor patients. For training and testing, the 80 to 100 patients in the discovery cohort were randomly divided in a 7:3 ratio. Prospective prediction of ophthalmopathy was tested in an independent validation cohort of about 19 hyperthyroidism patients and some 17 patients who later progressed to ophthalmopathy. The study also compared thyroid tissue and blood T-cell repertoires from a handful of Graves' hyperthyroidism patients. Following sampling, methimazole starting at 30 mg daily was given to hyperthyroidism patients, and high-dose intravenous methylprednisolone was given to ophthalmopathy patients.

This clonotype has only a few counts. Which antigen it targets is not known. With a much larger clone just one base away, this may be a read error. Amplification of TCR beta CDR3 regions was carried out from RNA transcripts. The first round of RT-PCR for the TCR CDR3 was performed with the HTBI primer set and the Qiagen OneStep RT-PCR kit. Libraries were constructed in a second round of multiplex PCR, after which size selection and purification were performed. The libraries were sequenced on an Illumina HiSeq2000 using paired-end 100 bp reads. In the original analysis: Raw data were processed with SOAPnuke, discarding reads with adapters, uncalled bases, mean Phred below 15, or no exact constant-primer or identifier match. COPE v1.2.5 was used to merge high-quality paired reads, and clonotypes were defined as unique nucleotide sequences. MiTCR v1.1 was used to align clonotypes to the IMGT TRBV, TRBD and TRBJ reference segments. Analysis was restricted to V-J combinations with a frequency above 0.0001, which covered about 99% of repertoires. The TCS score was defined as F50 (clonal expansion) divided by E x V (chaos), with BLOSUM62-based TCRdist calculated between CDR3 peptides within each V-J. Welch's t-statistics and random forest reduced some 510 V-J features to roughly 13, which were used in a naive Bayes classifier (R e1071). Using fastp at Q25 and MiXCR, TCRdb reprocessed the public reads and kept productive beta chains. Each record represents a unique CDR3 protein, reported with the most common genes and DNA among its rows. TCRdb, not the original authors, processed these V and J calls. For this sample the table gives about 560,000 distinct CDR3 sequences, of which just over 45% were detected only once. About 7.8% of the sample is held by the ten biggest clonotypes.

Graves' hyperthyroidism was defined as stable when no progression to ophthalmopathy occurred over 18 months of follow-up. Hyperthyroidism patients were aged 18 to 65 years and newly diagnosed, with disease duration of less than 2 months. Any patient with an uncontrolled infection, another autoimmune disease, pregnancy or lactation was excluded. Diagnoses were established on the basis of clinical symptoms, serum thyroxine and TRAb, thyroid ultrasound, and orbital computed tomography. Total RNA was extracted using Trizol reagent, and RNA quality was assessed on an Agilent 2100 Bioanalyzer. Reading the germline V gene gives CDR1 ENHRY and CDR2 SYGVKD. The CDR3 spans 16 residues, from the cysteine through the phenylalanine. The entry retains the CDR3 DNA only, 48 bases that are in frame from base 1. Trimming accounts for 10 bases at V and 5 bases at J, while the number of junction bases matched to no gene is 16.

The paper as a whole reports these results and caveats: No statistical method was used to set the sample size in advance, and investigators knew the group allocation. Ophthalmopathy was separated from stable hyperthyroidism by a 13 V-J signature model, with about 88% sensitivity and about 81% specificity obtained in cross-validation and 80%/75% obtained in testing. In validation, progression to ophthalmopathy was predicted by the model with about 70% sensitivity and just over 72% specificity, a median of roughly 6.4 months before onset. Blood samples also contained most of the expanded thyroid clonotypes (frequency above 0.001), which suggests that blood repertoires may reflect thyroid immune responses.

The chain was built from TRBV10-3 and TRBJ1-4; TRBD1 aligns with 7 central bases. This clonotype was sampled from a woman aged 18 to 35 with Graves' hyperthyroidism. Donor details come from another sample of the same person, matched by shared clones. The sequencing sample was made of peripheral blood or thyroid tissue (not recorded which). The DNA reads TGTGCCACCAGCCCTGCCCCGGGACAGACGAATGAAAAACTGTTTTTT. Translated, this is CATSPAPGQTNEKLFF.